This paragraph covers one T cell receptor beta chain sequence. This sample is drawn from a study of blood T cell repertoires in COVID-19. Study overall: COVID-19 samples collected from the United States, Italy and Spain covered acute and convalescent phases.

Here immunoSEQ multiplex PCR was the method, and the copy in TCRdb shows in-frame clones only, minus some. The sample has approximately 350,000 clones, about 88% seen once. The CDR3 extends over 15 amino acids. Looked up from germline, CDR1 is SGHNT and CDR2 is YYREEE (reference sequence). V lost 3 bases to trimming and J lost 4 bases; unmatched junction nucleotides: 2. The origin of this receptor is a woman between 25 and 40 years old who had recovered from COVID-19. Sequencing input: PBMCs or T cells enriched from blood (not recorded which). The rearrangement uses TRBV5-4 and TRBJ2-5; 14 bases agree with TRBD2. The CDR3 loop reads CASSSGTSGRETQYF. CDR3 nucleotide sequence: TGTGCCAGCAGCTCCGGGACTAGCGGGAGAGAGACCCAGTACTTC.